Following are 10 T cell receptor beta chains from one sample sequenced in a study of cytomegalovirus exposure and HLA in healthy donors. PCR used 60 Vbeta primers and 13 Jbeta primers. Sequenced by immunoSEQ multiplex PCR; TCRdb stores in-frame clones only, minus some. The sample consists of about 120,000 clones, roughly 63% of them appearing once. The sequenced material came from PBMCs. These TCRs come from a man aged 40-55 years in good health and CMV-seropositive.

The CDR3 bases are TGTGCCAGCAGCCCGCGGTGGGCAGATACGCAGTATTTT. This encodes CASSPRWADTQYF. This chain uses TRBV6-5 with TRBJ2-3; D is ambiguous. This CDR3 has 13 amino acids. The V gene lost 6 bases and the J gene lost 4 bases, with 11 bases spanning the gap. CDR1 and CDR2 from the germline V gene are MNHEY and SVGAGI.

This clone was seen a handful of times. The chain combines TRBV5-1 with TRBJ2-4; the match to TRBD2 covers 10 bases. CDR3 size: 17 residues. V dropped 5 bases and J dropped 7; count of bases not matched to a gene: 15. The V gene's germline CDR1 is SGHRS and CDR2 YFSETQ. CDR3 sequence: CASRKGSGTSVGNIQYF. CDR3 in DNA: TGCGCCAGCAGGAAAGGTTCGGGGACTAGCGTGGGGAACATTCAGTACTTC.

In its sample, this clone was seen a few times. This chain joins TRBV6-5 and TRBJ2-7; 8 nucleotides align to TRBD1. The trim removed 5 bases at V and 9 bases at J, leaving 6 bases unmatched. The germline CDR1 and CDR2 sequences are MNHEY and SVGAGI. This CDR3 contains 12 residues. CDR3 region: CASSTGQGGQYF. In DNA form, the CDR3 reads TGTGCCAGCAGTACCGGACAGGGCGGGCAGTACTTC.

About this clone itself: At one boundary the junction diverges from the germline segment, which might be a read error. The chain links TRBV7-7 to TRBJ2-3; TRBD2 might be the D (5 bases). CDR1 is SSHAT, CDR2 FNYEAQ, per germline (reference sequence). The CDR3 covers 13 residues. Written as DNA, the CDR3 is TGTGCTAGCAGCTTACTAGGCACAGATACGCAGTATTTT. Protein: CASSLLGTDTQYF.

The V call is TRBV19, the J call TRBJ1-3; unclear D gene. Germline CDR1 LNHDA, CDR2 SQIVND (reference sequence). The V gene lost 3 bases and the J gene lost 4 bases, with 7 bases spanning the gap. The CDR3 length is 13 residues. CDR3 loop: CASSITVGNTIYF. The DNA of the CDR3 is TGTGCCAGTAGTATCACGGTGGGAAACACCATATATTTT.

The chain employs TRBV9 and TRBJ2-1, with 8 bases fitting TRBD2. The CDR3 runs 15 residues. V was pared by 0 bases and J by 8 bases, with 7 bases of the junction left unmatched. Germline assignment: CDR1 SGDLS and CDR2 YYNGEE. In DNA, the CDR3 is TGTGCCAGCAGCGTAGTGGGTAGCGGGGTGTATGAGCAGTTCTTC. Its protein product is CASSVVGSGVYEQFF.

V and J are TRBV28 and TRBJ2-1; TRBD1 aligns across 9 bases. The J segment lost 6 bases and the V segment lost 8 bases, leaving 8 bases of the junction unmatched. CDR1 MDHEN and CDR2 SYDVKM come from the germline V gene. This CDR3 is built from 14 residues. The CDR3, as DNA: TGTGCCAGCGGGACGGGACAGGGTCGCAATGAGCAGTTCTTC. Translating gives CASGTGQGRNEQFF.

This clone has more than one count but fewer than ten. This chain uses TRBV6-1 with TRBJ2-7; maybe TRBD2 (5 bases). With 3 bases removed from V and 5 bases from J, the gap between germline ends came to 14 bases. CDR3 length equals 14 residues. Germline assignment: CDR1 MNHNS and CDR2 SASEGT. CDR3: CASSEDLGTHEQYF. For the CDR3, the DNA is TGTGCCAGCAGTGAGGACTTGGGAACGCACGAGCAGTACTTC.

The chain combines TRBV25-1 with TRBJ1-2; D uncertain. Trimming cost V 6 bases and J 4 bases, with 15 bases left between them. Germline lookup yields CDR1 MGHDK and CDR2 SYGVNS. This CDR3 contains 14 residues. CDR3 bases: TGTGCCAGCAGCGAGAGGCACGGGAGCTATGGCTACACCTTC. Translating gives CASSERHGSYGYTF.

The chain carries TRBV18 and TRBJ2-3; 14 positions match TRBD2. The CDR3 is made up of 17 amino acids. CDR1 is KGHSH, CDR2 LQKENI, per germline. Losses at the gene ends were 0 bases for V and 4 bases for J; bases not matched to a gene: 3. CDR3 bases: TGTGCCAGCTCACCACCGGGACTAGCGGGAGTCCCAGATACGCAGTATTTT. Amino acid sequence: CASSPPGLAGVPDTQYF.